What follows are 14 T cell receptor beta chains derived from one specimen sequenced in a study of graft-versus-host responses after intestinal transplantation. Graft-derived tissue was subjected to processing to liberate intraepithelial and lamina propria lymphocytes. The data were produced by immunoSEQ multiplex PCR, yet TCRdb's version contains in-frame clones alone and is incomplete. The sample carries some 4,000 clones, approximately 80% recorded once. Sequencing was performed on ileum tissue, taken 9 days after transplant. The receptors stem from a human patient who received an intestinal transplant, so some T cells may come from the graft donor.

CDR3 residues: CASSSTSGSTGELFF. The CDR3 DNA reads as TGTGCCAGCAGTTCGACTAGCGGGAGCACCGGGGAGCTGTTTTTT. The chain recombines TRBV25-1 with TRBJ2-2; 12 nucleotides align to TRBD2. The CDR3 has 15 amino acids. The germline CDR1 and CDR2 sequences are MGHDK and SYGVNS. The V and J ends lost 5 bases and 4 bases, in that order; junction bases with no gene match: 2.

V is TRBV9 and J is TRBJ1-1, with 7 positions matching TRBD1. There are 14 residues in the CDR3. J was trimmed by 0 bases and V by 3 bases; bases with no gene match: 2. Germline loops: CDR1 SGDLS, CDR2 YYNGEE. The DNA for the CDR3 is TGTGCCAGCAGCGCAGGGGGGATGAACACTGAAGCTTTCTTT. It yields the protein CASSAGGMNTEAFF.

This clone turned up a few times. This chain links TRBV30 with TRBJ1-5; the D is unclear. Germline V gives CDR1 GTSNPN, CDR2 SVGIG (reference sequence). CDR3 size: 12 residues. Trimming left V 1 base short and J 6 bases short, with 7 bases between. The CDR3, as DNA: TGTGCCTGGAGTGAGGGTTTTCAGCCCCAGCATTTT. This encodes CAWSEGFQPQHF. Full variable domain (remainder filled in from reference TRBV30 and TRBJ1-5): SQTIHQWPATLVQPVGSPLSLECTVEGTSNPNLYWYRQAAGRGLQLLFYSVGIGQISSEVPQNLSASRPQDRQFILSSKKLLLSDSGFYLCAWSEGFQPQHFGDGTRLSIL.

The rearrangement uses TRBV25-1 and TRBJ1-5; 8 bases line up with TRBD1. The CDR3 sequence is 17 residues long. The V and J ends lost 1 base and 1 base, in that order; junction bases with no gene match: 6. Germline values: CDR1 MGHDK, CDR2 SYGVNS. CDR3 sequence: CASSESLPGGSNQPQHF. The DNA of the CDR3 is TGTGCCAGCAGTGAATCACTTCCAGGGGGCAGCAATCAGCCCCAGCATTTT. Using reference TRBV25-1 and TRBJ1-5 for the parts outside the CDR3, the full variable domain is EADIYQTPRYLVIGTGKKITLECSQTMGHDKMYWYQQDPGMELHLIHYSYGVNSTEKGDLSSESTVSRIRTEHFPLTLESARPSHTSQYLCASSESLPGGSNQPQHFGDGTRLSIL.

The chain combines TRBV10-2 with TRBJ2-1; D gene ambiguous. V lost 8 bases and J lost 1, with 12 bases in between. This CDR3 comprises 14 residues. CDR1 is WSHSY and CDR2 is SAAADI in the germline V gene. CDR3 sequence (DNA): TGCGCCAGCTTCGGAGTTAAATCCTACAATGAGCAGTTCTTC. This sequence encodes CASFGVKSYNEQFF.

The chain carries TRBV10-3 and TRBJ1-6, with a weak D call TRBD1 (6 bases). The CDR3 spans 14 residues. Germline values: CDR1 ENHRY, CDR2 SYGVKD. Trimming stripped 6 bases from V and 0 bases from J, with 6 bases between. The CDR3 sequence is CAIRTGSYNSPLHF. CDR3 nucleotide sequence: TGTGCCATCAGGACAGGCTCCTATAATTCACCCCTCCACTTT.

The chain combines TRBV19 with TRBJ1-5, with unresolved D. CDR3 size: 19 residues. Trimming left V 2 bases short and J 1 base short, with 21 bases between. Germline CDR1 reads LNHDA; CDR2 reads SQIVND (reference sequence). The CDR3 nucleotides are TGTGCCAGTAGTATAATTGTCGACGGTTTGGGCGGGAGCAATCAGCCCCAGCATTTT. Translated: CASSIIVDGLGGSNQPQHF.

J is TRBJ1-1 and V is TRBV25-1, with TRBD1 identical over 9 bases. The germline CDR1 and CDR2 sequences are MGHDK and SYGVNS. The CDR3 extends over 14 amino acids. The V segment lost 4 bases and the J segment 3 bases; nucleotides outside the gene matches: 3. The CDR3 nucleotides read TGTGCCAGCAGTGGACAGGGGGGGGACACTGAAGCTTTCTTT. Protein: CASSGQGGDTEAFF.

V is TRBV18 and J is TRBJ1-5, with TRBD1 identical over 7 bases. This CDR3 comprises 13 residues. CDR1 is KGHSH, CDR2 LQKENI, per germline. Trimming cost V 10 bases and J 4 bases; bases outside gene matches: 7. CDR3 sequence: CATAGGGNQPQHF. In DNA, the CDR3 is TGTGCCACCGCAGGGGGAGGAAATCAGCCCCAGCATTTT. Based on the CDR3 plus reference TRBV18 and TRBJ1-5, the full variable domain is NAGVMQNPRHLVRRRGQEARLRCSPMKGHSHVYWYRQLPEEGLKFMVYLQKENIIDESGMPKERFSAEFPKEGPSILRIQQVVRGDSAAYFCATAGGGNQPQHFGDGTRLSIL.

This chain joins TRBV7-9 and TRBJ1-2, with a possible D match to TRBD1 (5 bases). This CDR3 is 12 amino acids long. V was trimmed by 1 base and J by 5 bases, leaving 5 bases between them. Per the germline V gene, CDR1 is SEHNR and CDR2 is FQNEAQ (reference sequence). This CDR3 reads CASSLEGYGYTF. CDR3 in DNA: TGTGCCAGCAGCTTAGAGGGGTATGGCTACACCTTC.

The V gene is TRBV25-1, the J gene TRBJ2-1; 7 bases fit TRBD2. Germline V CDR1 and CDR2: MGHDK, SYGVNS. The V gene end was trimmed by 4 bases and the J gene end by 0 bases; junction bases not matched to a gene: 0. This CDR3 comprises 14 residues. The CDR3, as DNA: TGTGCCAGCAGTGGGACTAGCTCCTACAATGAGCAGTTCTTC. Protein: CASSGTSSYNEQFF.

This clone has a handful of counts. This chain uses TRBV19 with TRBJ1-2; 9 bases fit TRBD1. The CDR3 extends over 15 amino acids. V trimming: 1 base; J trimming: 5 bases; junction bases outside the gene matches: 5. CDR1 is LNHDA, CDR2 SQIVND, per germline (reference sequence). CDR3 amino acids: CASSIGPGQGYGYTF. DNA for the CDR3: TGTGCCAGTAGTATAGGTCCGGGACAGGGATATGGCTACACCTTC.

This chain joins TRBV6-5 and TRBJ1-2; D unresolved. The CDR3 spans 14 residues. Trimming left V 6 bases short and J 1 base short, with 12 bases between. CDR1 is MNHEY and CDR2 is SVGAGI in the germline V gene. CDR3 loop: CASSPFRFNYGYTF. The CDR3 nucleotides are TGTGCCAGCAGCCCCTTTCGGTTTAACTATGGCTACACCTTC.

This clone was recorded a few times. CDR3 DNA sequence: TGTGCCAGCAGTGAATCCCTCTCCAAGGGGTTATATTATGGCTACACCTTC. This gives the protein CASSESLSKGLYYGYTF. This chain joins TRBV6-1 and TRBJ1-2; D perhaps matches TRBD1 (5 bases). The CDR3 extends over 17 amino acids. CDR1 and CDR2 (germline): MNHNS, SASEGT. With 2 bases removed from V and 5 bases from J, the gap between germline ends came to 21 bases.